One sample yielded the 2 T cell receptor beta chains listed below, sequenced in a study of cytomegalovirus exposure and HLA in healthy donors. Amplification used 60 Vbeta primers and 13 Jbeta primers. Produced via immunoSEQ multiplex PCR; TCRdb's table is partial and in-frame only. Among fewer than 200,000 clones listed, about four fifths were seen once. Sequenced sample: PBMCs. These receptors came from a man aged 30 to 39 in good health and CMV-seronegative.

This sequence joins TRBV10-3 and TRBJ2-1; D is possibly TRBD2 (5 bases). The CDR3 spans 12 residues. V was shortened by 6 bases and J by 8 bases, with 11 bases between the two germline ends. Per germline, CDR1 ENHRY and CDR2 SYGVKD. CDR3 bases: TGTGCCATCAGCCTAGGAGGCGATGAGCAGTTCTTC. Protein product: CAISLGGDEQFF.

The genes are TRBV6-5 and TRBJ2-1, with D maybe TRBD1 (6 bases). Trimming stripped 5 bases from V and 12 bases from J, with 14 bases between. Germline lookup yields CDR1 MNHEY and CDR2 SVGAGI. CDR3 length: 12 amino acids. The DNA of the CDR3 is TGTGCCAGCAGTACCTCGACAGGCCGGCAGTTCTTC. Its translation is CASSTSTGRQFF.